These 10 T cell receptor beta chains were sequenced from one sample in a study of shared clonotypes between healthy human individuals. Assay: immunoSEQ multiplex PCR; the TCRdb copy retains only in-frame clones and omits some. The sample has 950,000 to 1,100,000 clones, about 77% seen once. Sequenced: memory CD4+ T cells sorted from blood. Described subset: CD45RA-negative fraction. Receptor source: a man in his late teens or twenties in good health.

The chain employs TRBV5-1 and TRBJ2-7, with D perhaps matching TRBD1 or TRBD2 (5 bases each). The CDR3 extends over 13 amino acids. V lost 5 bases to trimming and J lost 0 bases, with 9 bases between them. CDR1 is SGHRS, CDR2 YFSETQ, per germline. The CDR3 bases are TGCGCCAGCAGTAGGGGAGACTCCTACGAGCAGTACTTC. Protein: CASSRGDSYEQYF.

The chain is built from TRBV11-2 and TRBJ2-7; 9 bases agree with TRBD1. The germline V gene encodes CDR1 SGHAT and CDR2 FQNNGV. The CDR3 is 16 amino acids. The trim removed 5 bases at V and 3 bases at J, leaving 11 bases unmatched. The CDR3 here is CASSPVGGTGLYEQYF. CDR3 nucleotide sequence: TGTGCCAGCAGCCCCGTGGGGGGGACAGGGCTCTACGAGCAGTACTTC.

J is TRBJ2-2 and V is TRBV27; no reliable D call. Germline CDR1 reads MNHEY; CDR2 reads SMNVEV (reference sequence). CDR3 length equals 10 residues. V lost 2 bases and J 8 bases, leaving 0 bases between the germline ends. This CDR3 is CASSLGELFF. CDR3 sequence (DNA): TGTGCCAGCAGTTTAGGGGAGCTGTTTTTT.

V is TRBV6-5 and J is TRBJ1-3; D not certain. This CDR3 spans 11 amino acids. CDR1 is MNHEY, CDR2 SVGAGI, per germline. V lost 5 bases and J 6 bases, leaving 5 bases between the germline ends. The CDR3 protein is CASSQKNTIYF. In nucleotides, the CDR3 is TGTGCCAGCAGTCAAAAAAACACCATATATTTT.

The chain recombines TRBV5-1 with TRBJ2-6; no clear D. There are 13 residues in the CDR3. The germline gives CDR1 SGHRS, CDR2 YFSETQ. V was pared by 0 bases and J by 4 bases, with 2 bases between. The CDR3, as DNA: TGCGCCAGCAGCTTGGTAGGGGCCAACGTCCTGACTTTC. Translating gives CASSLVGANVLTF.

The chain combines TRBV4-1 with TRBJ1-4; the D is unclear. This CDR3 is built from 16 residues. The V gene lost 3 bases and the J gene lost 2 bases, with 13 bases spanning the gap. The germline gives CDR1 MGHRA, CDR2 YSYEKL. CDR3 residues: CASSQLEVSTNEKLFF. The CDR3 DNA sequence: TGCGCCAGCAGCCAGTTAGAGGTATCGACTAATGAAAAACTGTTTTTT.

This clone turned up a few times. The chain recombines TRBV10-3 with TRBJ2-1, with D unresolved. Germline-derived CDR1 and CDR2 are ENHRY and SYGVKD. Trimming took 6 bases from V and 5 from J, leaving 14 bases between them. The CDR3 is made up of 14 amino acids. Here the CDR3 DNA reads TGTGCCATCAGATCCAGCCAACAAAACAATGAGCAGTTCTTC. Protein sequence: CAIRSSQQNNEQFF.

Details on this clone: Within the sample, other DNA sequences also encode this same CDR3. The chain combines TRBV4-3 with TRBJ2-3, with unresolved D. The germline V gene has CDR1 LGHNA and CDR2 YSLEER. V lost 1 base to trimming and J lost 2 bases, with 4 bases between them. CDR3 length equals 13 residues. The CDR3 bases are TGCGCCAGCAGCCAAGGCCTCACAGATACGCAGTATTTT. Amino acids: CASSQGLTDTQYF.

This chain uses TRBV7-9 with TRBJ1-1, with D perhaps matching TRBD1 (6 bases). This CDR3 is 13 amino acids long. Germline V lookup: CDR1 SEHNR, CDR2 FQNEAQ (reference sequence). Trimming took 6 bases from V and 5 from J, leaving 13 bases between them. CDR3 sequence reads: CASSATGNTEAFF. The DNA of the CDR3 is TGTGCCAGCAGTGCTACAGGGAATACTGAAGCTTTCTTT.

This chain joins TRBV27 and TRBJ1-6, with D hard to call. The germline CDR1 and CDR2 sequences are MNHEY and SMNVEV (reference sequence). The CDR3 is made up of 14 amino acids. The germline V and J ends were trimmed by 1 base and 5 bases, with 6 bases remaining between them. The CDR3 region is CASSLYSNNSPLHF. The CDR3 nucleotides read TGTGCCAGCAGTTTATATTCGAATAATTCACCCCTCCACTTT.